This TCR beta chain was sequenced in a study of T cell responses to AZD1222 COVID-19 vaccine (dated by TCRdb to about 2021). Background for the entire study: TCR sequencing covered some 240 trial participants: 200 to 220 given two doses of AZD1222 and 26 given two doses of MenACWY control vaccine. Trial participants were enrolled into age subgroups of 18-55, 56-69 and 70-plus years, which contained 148, 28 and 57 TCR-sequenced participants, respectively. General findings and caveats noted by the study authors: Reportedly, almost half of the unique spike-specific TCRs recognized epitopes lying outside the regions that are mutated in the B.1.351 and B.1.1.7 variants. The 56-69-year group was small, and its depth increase did not reach significance, likely because of low power. After two AZD1222 doses, spike-specific TCR breadth and depth were significantly higher than at day 0 and than in MenACWY recipients. Participants were mostly white British, with more females than males. The authors suggested clonal diversity may have been underestimated. CD4 TCRs associated with the vaccine covered the entire spike protein, and the dominant responses were in regions 160-218 and 743-854. Conclusions about previously exposed vaccinees were limited because only six AZD1222 recipients were SARS-CoV-2 seropositive at baseline. Because no day 14 peak-response samples were available, the repertoires could be characterized only after the peak T cell response.

This specimen's time point label, per the study, means: about 28 days (+/-7) after the second vaccine dose. AZD1222 recipients whose second dose came at about 4 weeks and those whose second dose came at about 12 weeks were combined into one group, since spike-specific TCR depth and breadth did not differ between the two schedules. The vaccinee samples were drawn from two UK trials, COV001 and COV002, one of which was a single-blind randomized controlled phase 2/3 trial testing AZD1222 (ChAdOx1 nCoV-19) in healthy adults. Trial participant PBMC samples were collected at day 0 and day 28 after the second dose for TCRbeta chain sequencing. As to this clone: No cognate antigen has been identified for it. Base quality data are lacking; no much larger clone is found one base away.

CDR1 and CDR2 were assigned from the germline V gene as SGHTA and FQGNSA. The V and J ends are trimmed by 6 bases and 4 bases, leaving 16 bases between them. The CDR3 sequence holds 15 residues, the cysteine and phenylalanine included. The only DNA kept is the CDR3, 45 bases in frame from the first base. The CDR3 regions of human TCRbeta chains were analyzed by immunosequencing. Per the authors' processing: Repertoire TCRs were checked for matches against a reference library of SARS-CoV-2-specific TCRs that had been generated using the MIRA antigen-specificity platform. Breadth was defined as the fraction of unique TCRs that were SARS-CoV-2-associated. Depth was defined as the fraction of total T cells that were SARS-CoV-2-associated. Using the MIRA data, each spike-specific TCR was assigned both to the spike region to which the TCR was reactive and to a CD4 or CD8 class. Log10-transformed breadth and depth values were compared by one-way ANOVA with Sidak's multiple comparisons tests. This immuneACCESS table, as held by TCRdb, lists in-frame sequences with V and J called but not all clones. Of the missing ones, under half trace to an unresolved V gene in checked studies; the others have no known cause. The V and J calls and clone size are taken from that table; D and trimming were inferred from the DNA. The sample table contains about 140,000 clones; only one count was recorded for 90% of them. The ten largest account for about 5.9% of the sample.

The chain links TRBV7-2 with TRBJ1-5; 5 matching bases give a weak D call of TRBD1. The source is an adult who received the AZD1222 COVID-19 vaccine. The sequences come from peripheral blood, collected 28 days after the second AZD1222 dose. The CDR3 here reads CASSPRSGGNQPQHF. The DNA sequence is given as TGTGCCAGCAGTCCTAGATCCGGGGGTAATCAGCCCCAGCATTTT.